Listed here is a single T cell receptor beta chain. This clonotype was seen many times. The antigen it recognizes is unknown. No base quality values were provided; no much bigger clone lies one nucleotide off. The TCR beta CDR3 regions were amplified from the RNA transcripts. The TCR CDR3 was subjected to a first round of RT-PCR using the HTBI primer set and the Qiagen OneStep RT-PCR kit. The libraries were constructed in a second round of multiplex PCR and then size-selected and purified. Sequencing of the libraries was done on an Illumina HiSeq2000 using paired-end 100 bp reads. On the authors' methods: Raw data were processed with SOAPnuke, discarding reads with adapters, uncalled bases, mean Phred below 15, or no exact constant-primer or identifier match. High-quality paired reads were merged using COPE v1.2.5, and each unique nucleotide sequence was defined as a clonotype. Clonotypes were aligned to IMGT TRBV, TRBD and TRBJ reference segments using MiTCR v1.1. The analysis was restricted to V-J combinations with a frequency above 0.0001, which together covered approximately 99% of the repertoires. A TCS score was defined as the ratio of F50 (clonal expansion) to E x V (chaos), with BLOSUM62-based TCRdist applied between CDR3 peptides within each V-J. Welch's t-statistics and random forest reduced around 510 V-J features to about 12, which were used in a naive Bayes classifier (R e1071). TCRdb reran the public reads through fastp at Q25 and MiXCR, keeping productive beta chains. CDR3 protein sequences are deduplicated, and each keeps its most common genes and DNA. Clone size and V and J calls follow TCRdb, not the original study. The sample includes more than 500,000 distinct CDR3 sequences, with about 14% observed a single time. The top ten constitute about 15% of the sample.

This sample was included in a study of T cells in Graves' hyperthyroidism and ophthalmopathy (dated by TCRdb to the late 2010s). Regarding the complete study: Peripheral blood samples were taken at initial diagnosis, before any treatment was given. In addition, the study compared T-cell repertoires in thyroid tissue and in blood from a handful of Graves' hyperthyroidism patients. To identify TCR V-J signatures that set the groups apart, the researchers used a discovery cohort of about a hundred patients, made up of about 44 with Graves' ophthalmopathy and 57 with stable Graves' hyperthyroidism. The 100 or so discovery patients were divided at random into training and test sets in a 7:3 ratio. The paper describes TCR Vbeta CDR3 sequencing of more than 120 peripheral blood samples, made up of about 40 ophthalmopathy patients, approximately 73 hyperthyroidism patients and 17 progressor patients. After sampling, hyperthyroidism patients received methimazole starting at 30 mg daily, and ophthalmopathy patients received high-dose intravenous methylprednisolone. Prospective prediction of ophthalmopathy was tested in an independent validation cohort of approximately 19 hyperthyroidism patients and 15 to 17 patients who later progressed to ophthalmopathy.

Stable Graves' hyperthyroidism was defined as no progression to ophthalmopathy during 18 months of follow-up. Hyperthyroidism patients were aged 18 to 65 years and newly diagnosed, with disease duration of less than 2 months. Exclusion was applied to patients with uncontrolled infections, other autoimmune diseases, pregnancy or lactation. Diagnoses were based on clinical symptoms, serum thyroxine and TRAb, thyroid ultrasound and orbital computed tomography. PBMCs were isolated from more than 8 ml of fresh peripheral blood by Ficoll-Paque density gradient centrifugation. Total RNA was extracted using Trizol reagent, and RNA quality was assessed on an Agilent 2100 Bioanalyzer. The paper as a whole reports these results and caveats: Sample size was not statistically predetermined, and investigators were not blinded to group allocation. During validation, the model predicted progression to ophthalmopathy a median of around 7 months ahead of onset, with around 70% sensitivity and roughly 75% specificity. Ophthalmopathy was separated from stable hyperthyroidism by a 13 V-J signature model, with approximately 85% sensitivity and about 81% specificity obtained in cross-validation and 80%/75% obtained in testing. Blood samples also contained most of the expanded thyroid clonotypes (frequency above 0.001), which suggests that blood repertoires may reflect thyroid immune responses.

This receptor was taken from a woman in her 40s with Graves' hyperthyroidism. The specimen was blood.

CDR3 sequence: CASSSPAGGYEQYF. The sequenced DNA: TGTGCCAGCAGCTCCCCGGCAGGGGGATACGAGCAGTACTTC. The rearrangement joined TRBV3-1 to TRBJ2-7; 7 central bases correspond to TRBD1. Compared with germline, V lacks 5 bases and J lacks 4 bases; bases without a gene match: 8. Looking up the germline V gene (reference sequence) yields CDR1 LGHDT and CDR2 YNNKEL. The CDR3 spans 14 residues, from the cysteine through the phenylalanine. Only the CDR3 DNA is retained, 42 bases long and in frame from the first base.